This is a list of T cell receptor beta chains from one sample in a study of cytomegalovirus exposure and HLA in healthy donors. Assay used: immunoSEQ multiplex PCR; TCRdb lists only in-frame clones, some missing. Its clone listing holds about 50,000 clones. Sequenced sample: PBMCs. Receptors originate from a woman in her fifties or sixties in good health and CMV-seropositive. Both conserved end residues are trimmed from each CDR3. The order of the fields is V gene, CDR3 protein.

TRBV11-3 | ASSLGSYYEQY
TRBV5-6 | ASSRIGQGVQPQH
TRBV6-6 | ASSMTTGAYEQY
TRBV28 | ASSSSDSNSYEQY
TRBV7-9 | ASSHTALSGNTIY
TRBV6-6 | ASSLRQDSYEQY
TRBV7-6 | ASSLSTGNYGYT
TRBV7-9 | ASSSTGPSPAEQY
TRBV18 | ASSRDTYGYT
TRBV4-3 | ASSQERGTGTGELF
TRBV5-1 | ASSTPVGTEALANYGYT
TRBV10-3 | AISDVDTGELF
TRBV7-9 | ASSLEQGGSPLH
TRBV5-1 | ASSSPGQQLAGYT
TRBV6-1 | ASRRTGEGIDI
TRBV5-1 | ASSLPTPDAYGYT
TRBV10-3 | AISDILAGSGGYT
TRBV20-1 | SAKCGVEQY
TRBV19 | ASRGTGVETQY
TRBV5-5 | ASSFDRLMNTEAF
TRBV5-1 | ASSADRGGTEAF
TRBV19 | ASSNQWERGSSPLH
TRBV28 | ASSPSGRKAF
TRBV13 | ASSRDMGIGYT
TRBV5-1 | ASSLALSGGASDTQY
TRBV7-2 | ASSPAGGANYGYT
TRBV5-6 | ASSYPRDPFYEQY
TRBV19 | ASRDTSLNTEAF
TRBV6-5 | ASSYGAGGQPQH
TRBV18 | ASSPAVGAPEAF
TRBV5-1 | ASSLAGSGNTIY
TRBV5-1 | ASSLGLGGNEKLF
TRBV13 | ASSRRGAGAYEQY
TRBV7-9 | ASSLGGREGTEAF
TRBV7-6 | ASSPQAGGSYEQY